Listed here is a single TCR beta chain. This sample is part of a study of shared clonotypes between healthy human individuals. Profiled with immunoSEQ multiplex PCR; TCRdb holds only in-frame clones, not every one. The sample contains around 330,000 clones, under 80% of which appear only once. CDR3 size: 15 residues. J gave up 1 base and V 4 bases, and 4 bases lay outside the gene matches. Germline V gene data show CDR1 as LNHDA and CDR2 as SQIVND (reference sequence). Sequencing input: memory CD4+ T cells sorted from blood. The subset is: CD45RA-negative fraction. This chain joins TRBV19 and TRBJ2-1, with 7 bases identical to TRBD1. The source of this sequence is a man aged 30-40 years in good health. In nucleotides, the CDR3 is TGTGCCAGTAGTAAGGGGGCGCTTTCCTACAATGAGCAGTTCTTC. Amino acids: CASSKGALSYNEQFF.